This is a list of T cell receptor beta chains from one sample in a study of T cells after yellow fever vaccination. TCRdb re-analysed the 5' RACE reads in MiXCR, keeping a single row per CDR3 protein. The sample lists roughly 350,000 distinct CDR3 sequences; roughly 3.9% were seen once. The specimen was PBMCs, collected 5 days after the yellow fever booster vaccination. These receptors all stem from a man younger than 35 who received the YFV17D yellow fever vaccine. CDR3s include the opening cysteine and the closing phenylalanine or tryptophan. Fields, in order: J gene, D gene, V gene, clone size, CDR3 protein, CDR3 DNA. The D gene is left open where the match is weak. A clone size is listed for some rows: how often the clone was seen (once, few, many), or a class if it is expanded.

>TRBJ2-1|-|TRBV10-3|many
CAISESRSHEQFF
TGTGCCATCAGTGAGTCGAGGTCCCATGAGCAGTTCTTC
>TRBJ2-7|-|TRBV6-5|few
CASSHGRGPWYEQYF
TGTGCCAGCAGTCACGGGCGGGGGCCTTGGTACGAGCAGTACTTC
>TRBJ1-1|-|TRBV5-1|-
CASSERLSTEAFF
TGCGCCAGCAGCGAGAGACTAAGCACTGAAGCTTTCTTT
>TRBJ2-3|TRBD2|TRBV12-3/TRBV12-4|many
CASTPLAGLTDTQYF
TGTGCCAGCACCCCTCTAGCGGGCCTCACAGATACGCAGTATTTT
>TRBJ2-3|TRBD2|TRBV5-1|many
CASSLSGLAGGADTQYF
TGCGCCAGCAGCTTGTCGGGACTAGCGGGGGGCGCAGATACGCAGTATTTT
>TRBJ2-1|TRBD2|TRBV9|few
CASSVGDLRGGYNEQFF
TGTGCCAGCAGCGTAGGAGATTTGCGGGGGGGCTACAATGAGCAGTTCTTC
>TRBJ2-2|-|TRBV18|-
CASSRGSNTGELFF
TGTGCCAGCTCCCGGGGGTCGAACACCGGGGAGCTGTTTTTT
>TRBJ2-5|TRBD2|TRBV20-1|-
CSALSGGAEETQYF
TGCAGTGCCCTTAGCGGGGGGGCCGAAGAGACCCAGTACTTC
>TRBJ2-5|TRBD1|TRBV11-2|-
CASSQGQGEETQYF
TGTGCCAGCAGCCAGGGACAGGGGGAAGAGACCCAGTACTTC
>TRBJ1-1|-|TRBV2|few
CASTRQREEALNTEAFF
TGTGCCAGCACCAGACAGAGGGAGGAGGCCCTGAACACTGAAGCTTTCTTT
>TRBJ2-3|TRBD2|TRBV5-1|few
CASGTQAGGHDTQYF
TGCGCCAGCGGAACTCAAGCGGGGGGGCATGATACGCAGTATTTT
>TRBJ1-2|-|TRBV5-1|-
CASSPPGAGGYTF
TGCGCCAGCAGCCCACCCGGGGCGGGTGGCTACACCTTC
>TRBJ2-5|TRBD2|TRBV7-3|-
CASSLQAGGYETQYF
TGTGCCAGCAGCTTACAAGCGGGGGGGTATGAGACCCAGTACTTC
>TRBJ2-3|TRBD2|TRBV14|few
CASSQEAGPSGDTQYF
TGTGCCAGCAGCCAAGAAGCGGGGCCGTCTGGGGATACGCAGTATTTT
>TRBJ1-2|TRBD1|TRBV27|-
CASSLRGDSGNGYTF
TGTGCCAGCAGTCTACGGGGGGACAGTGGGAATGGCTACACCTTC
>TRBJ2-7|-|TRBV29-1|-
CSVQSGRYEQYF
TGCAGCGTCCAATCGGGCAGGTACGAGCAGTACTTC
>TRBJ1-1|-|TRBV4-1|-
CASSQVRQGTEAFF
TGCGCCAGCAGCCAAGTTCGGCAGGGCACTGAAGCTTTCTTT
>TRBJ1-5|-|TRBV20-1|many
CSARDVQGPNQPQHF
TGCAGTGCTAGAGATGTCCAGGGCCCTAATCAGCCCCAGCATTTT
>TRBJ1-1|-|TRBV5-5|few
CASSLGADTEAFF
TGTGCCAGCAGCTTGGGGGCTGACACTGAAGCTTTCTTT
>TRBJ2-3|TRBD2|TRBV11-2|few
CASSLVPAGVFTDTQYF
TGTGCCAGCAGCTTAGTACCAGCGGGGGTCTTCACAGATACGCAGTATTTT
>TRBJ2-3|-|TRBV5-1|few
CASSFGPGTDTQYF
TGCGCCAGCAGCTTCGGGCCCGGCACAGATACGCAGTATTTT
>TRBJ2-2|-|TRBV4-3|-
CASSHQEVGELFF
TGCGCCAGCAGCCACCAAGAAGTCGGGGAGCTGTTTTTT
>TRBJ2-7|-|TRBV15|few
CATSTTQWGSEQYF
TGTGCCACCAGCACAACCCAGTGGGGGAGCGAGCAGTACTTC
>TRBJ2-2|-|TRBV6-4|-
CASSDPREGDTGELFF
TGTGCCAGCAGTGACCCCAGGGAGGGGGACACCGGGGAGCTGTTTTTT
>TRBJ2-1|TRBD2|TRBV25-1|-
CASSDGTSGGGSYNEQFF
TGTGCCAGCAGTGACGGGACTAGCGGGGGGGGTTCCTACAATGAGCAGTTCTTC
>TRBJ2-2|TRBD2|TRBV20-1|-
CSARDLGGSYTGELFF
TGCAGTGCTAGAGATCTCGGCGGGAGTTACACCGGGGAGCTGTTTTTT
>TRBJ2-5|-|TRBV24-1|-
CATSGRGFAETQYF
TGTGCCACCAGTGGAAGGGGATTTGCGGAGACCCAGTACTTC
>TRBJ2-3|-|TRBV28|few
CASSPQRVVHTQYF
TGTGCCAGCAGCCCCCAGAGAGTGGTCCATACGCAGTATTTT
>TRBJ2-1|TRBD2|TRBV5-1|-
CASALAGGRNEQFF
TGCGCCAGCGCCCTAGCGGGGGGGCGGAATGAGCAGTTCTTC
>TRBJ2-1|-|TRBV29-1|many
CSVEDPTGLNYNEQFF
TGCAGCGTTGAAGATCCGACAGGATTAAACTACAATGAGCAGTTCTTC
>TRBJ2-1|-|TRBV9|-
CASSVAPGVGEQFF
TGTGCCAGCAGCGTAGCCCCTGGGGTTGGTGAGCAGTTCTTC
>TRBJ2-7|-|TRBV27|few
CASSWADSYEQYF
TGTGCCAGCAGTTGGGCAGACAGTTACGAGCAGTACTTC
>TRBJ2-2|-|TRBV5-1|-
CASSPMGVTTGELFF
TGCGCCAGCAGCCCCATGGGCGTCACCACCGGGGAGCTGTTTTTT
>TRBJ2-1|TRBD2|TRBV24-1|-
CATSDLSSGGEQFF
TGTGCCACCAGTGATTTGAGTAGCGGGGGGGAGCAGTTCTTC
>TRBJ1-1|-|TRBV5-1|-
CASSLTGSGGTEAFF
TGCGCCAGCAGCTTGACGGGATCCGGGGGGACTGAAGCTTTCTTT
>TRBJ1-2|TRBD1|TRBV3-1|many
CASSQNRGPYGYTF
TGTGCCAGCAGCCAAAACAGGGGGCCATATGGCTACACCTTC
>TRBJ1-5|-|TRBV12-3/TRBV12-4|few
CASSFAEDQPQHF
TGTGCCAGCAGTTTTGCAGAGGATCAGCCCCAGCATTTT
>TRBJ2-1|TRBD2|TRBV7-2|many
CASGTPTERLAGVPSYNEQFF
TGTGCCAGTGGGACACCAACTGAGAGACTAGCGGGGGTCCCCTCCTACAATGAGCAGTTCTTC
>TRBJ1-6|-|TRBV30|many
CAWRDIQPTLHF
TGTGCCTGGAGGGACATCCAGCCTACCCTCCACTTT
>TRBJ2-7|-|TRBV18|few
CASSPRTGATYEQYF
TGTGCCAGCTCACCACGGACGGGAGCCACCTACGAGCAGTACTTC
>TRBJ2-2|TRBD2|TRBV7-2|-
CASSLPPGGNPGELYF
TGTGCCAGCAGCTTACCCCCGGGGGGAAATCCCGGGGAGCTGTATTTT
>TRBJ2-2|TRBD2|TRBV11-2|-
CASSLPGGVPGELFF
TGTGCCAGCAGCTTACCGGGGGGGGTTCCCGGGGAGCTGTTTTTT
>TRBJ2-2|TRBD1|TRBV7-3|-
CASSLIGQVSSGELFF
TGTGCCAGCAGCTTAATCGGACAGGTTTCATCCGGGGAGCTGTTTTTT
>TRBJ1-2|TRBD1|TRBV13|few
CASSLRGQALYGYTF
TGTGCCAGCAGCCTCCGGGGACAGGCCCTATATGGCTACACCTTC
>TRBJ1-5|TRBD1|TRBV6-5|-
CASSTLGQGNQPQHF
TGTGCCAGCAGTACTCTTGGACAGGGCAATCAGCCCCAGCATTTT
>TRBJ1-4|-|TRBV19|-
CASSKGGGVTNEKLFF
TGTGCCAGTAGTAAGGGCGGGGGCGTGACTAATGAAAAACTGTTTTTT
>TRBJ2-4|-|TRBV4-3|many
CASSQDFRVANIQYF
TGCGCCAGCAGCCAAGATTTTCGGGTAGCCAACATTCAGTACTTC
>TRBJ2-3|-|TRBV9|few
CASSPPPGDTQYF
TGTGCCAGCAGCCCCCCCCCCGGAGATACGCAGTATTTT
>TRBJ2-7|-|TRBV3-1|many
CASSQGPGFLRYEQYF
TGTGCCAGCAGCCAGGGACCGGGGTTCCTGCGCTACGAGCAGTACTTC
>TRBJ1-1|-|TRBV7-9|-
CASSSTAGANTEAFF
TGTGCCAGCAGCTCGACGGCTGGGGCGAACACTGAAGCTTTCTTT